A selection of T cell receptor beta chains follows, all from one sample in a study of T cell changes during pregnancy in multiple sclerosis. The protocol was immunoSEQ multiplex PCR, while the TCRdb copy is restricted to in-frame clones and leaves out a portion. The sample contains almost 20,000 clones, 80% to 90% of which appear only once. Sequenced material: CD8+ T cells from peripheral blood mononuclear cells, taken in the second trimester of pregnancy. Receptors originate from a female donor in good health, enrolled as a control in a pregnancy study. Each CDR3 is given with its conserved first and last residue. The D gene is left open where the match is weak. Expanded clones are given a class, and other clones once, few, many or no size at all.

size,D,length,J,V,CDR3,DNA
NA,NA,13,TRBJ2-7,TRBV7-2,CASSLLGFYEQYF,TGTGCCAGCAGCTTGTTGGGCTTCTACGAGCAGTACTTC
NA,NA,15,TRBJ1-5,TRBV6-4,CASSDSADSTSPQHF,TGTGCCAGCAGTGACTCGGCGGACTCTACTAGCCCCCAGCATTTT
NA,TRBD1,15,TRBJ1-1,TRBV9,CASSVNRGFNTEAFF,TGTGCCAGCAGCGTGAACAGGGGATTTAACACTGAAGCTTTCTTT
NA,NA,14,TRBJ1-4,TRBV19,CASSIPGRATKLFF,TGTGCCAGTAGTATACCTGGCAGGGCAACAAAACTGTTTTTT
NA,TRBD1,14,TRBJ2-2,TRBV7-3,CASSLPGGAGELFF,TGTGCCAGCAGCTTACCAGGGGGAGCCGGGGAGCTGTTTTTT
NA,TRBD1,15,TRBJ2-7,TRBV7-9,CASSLPGGTAYEQYF,TGTGCCAGCAGCTTACCGGGTGGGACAGCCTACGAGCAGTACTTC
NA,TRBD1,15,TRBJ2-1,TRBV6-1,CASSIRDRGNNEQFF,TGTGCCAGCAGCATCCGGGACAGGGGGAACAATGAGCAGTTCTTC
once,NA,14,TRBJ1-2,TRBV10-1,CASSEYRPNYGYTF,TGCGCCAGCAGTGAGTACAGACCTAACTATGGCTACACCTTC
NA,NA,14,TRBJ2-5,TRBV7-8,CASSLNSLQETQYF,TGTGCCAGCAGCTTGAACAGCCTCCAAGAGACCCAGTACTTC
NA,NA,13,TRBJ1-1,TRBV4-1,CASRGGPRAEAFF,TGCGCCAGCAGGGGTGGGCCCCGAGCTGAAGCTTTCTTT
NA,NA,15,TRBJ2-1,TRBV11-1,CASSLARTANNEQFF,TGTGCCAGCAGCTTAGCCCGGACTGCTAACAATGAGCAGTTCTTC
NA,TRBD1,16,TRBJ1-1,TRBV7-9,CASRQAGDSYAPEAFF,TGTGCCAGCAGACAAGCCGGGGACAGTTATGCCCCTGAAGCTTTCTTT
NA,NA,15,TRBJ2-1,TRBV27,CASNIQGEAYNEQFF,TGTGCCAGCAATATACAGGGAGAAGCCTACAATGAGCAGTTCTTC
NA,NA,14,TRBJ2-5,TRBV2,CASNKISFQETQYF,TGTGCCAGCAACAAGATAAGTTTCCAAGAGACCCAGTACTTC
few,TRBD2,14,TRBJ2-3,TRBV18,CASSLLRETDTQYF,TGTGCCAGCTCACTACTGCGGGAGACAGATACGCAGTATTTT
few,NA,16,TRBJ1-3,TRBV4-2,CASSQELGSTGNTIYF,TGTGCCAGCAGCCAAGAACTGGGGAGTACTGGAAACACCATATATTTT
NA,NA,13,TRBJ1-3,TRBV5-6,CASSEGSGNTIYF,TGTGCCAGCAGCGAGGGCTCTGGAAACACCATATATTTT
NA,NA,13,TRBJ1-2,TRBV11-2,CASSPPGGYGYTF,TGTGCCAGCAGCCCACCCGGGGGCTATGGCTACACCTTC
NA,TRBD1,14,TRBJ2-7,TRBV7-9,CASRETGSPYEQYF,TGTGCCAGCAGAGAGACAGGGTCCCCCTACGAGCAGTACTTC
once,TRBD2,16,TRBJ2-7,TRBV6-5,CASSYNAGGRAYEQYF,TGTGCCAGCAGTTACAATGCGGGGGGCAGGGCCTACGAGCAGTACTTC
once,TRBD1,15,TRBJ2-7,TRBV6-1,CASSEVSRQGYEQYF,TGTGCCAGCAGTGAAGTCTCCAGACAGGGCTACGAGCAGTACTTC
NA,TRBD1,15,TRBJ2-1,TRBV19,CASSPDRGRDNEQFF,TGTGCCAGTTCCCCAGACAGGGGGAGAGACAATGAGCAGTTCTTC
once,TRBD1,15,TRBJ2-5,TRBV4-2,CASSRLQGDQETQYF,TGTGCCAGCAGCCGGTTACAGGGGGATCAAGAGACCCAGTACTTC
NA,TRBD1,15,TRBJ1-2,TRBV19,CASSIDRGRTYGYTF,TGTGCCAGTAGTATCGACAGGGGGCGCACCTATGGCTACACCTTC
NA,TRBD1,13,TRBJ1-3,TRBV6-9,CASHDRAGNTIYF,TGTGCCAGCCACGACAGGGCTGGAAACACCATATATTTT
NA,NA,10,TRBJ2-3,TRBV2,CVTDGGTQYF,TGTGTTACAGACGGGGGTACGCAGTATTTT
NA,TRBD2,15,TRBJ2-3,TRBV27,CATGRGVAGGDTQYF,TGTGCCACAGGGAGGGGTGTAGCGGGTGGGGATACGCAGTATTTT
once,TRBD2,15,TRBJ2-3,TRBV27,CASSWGGMFTDTQYF,TGTGCCAGCAGTTGGGGGGGGATGTTCACAGATACGCAGTATTTT
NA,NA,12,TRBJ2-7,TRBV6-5,CASRAGLYEQYF,TGTGCCAGCAGGGCAGGGCTCTACGAGCAGTACTTC
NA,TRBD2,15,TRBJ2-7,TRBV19,CASSPNLRGAYEQYF,TGTGCCAGTAGTCCAAACCTACGGGGGGCCTACGAGCAGTACTTC
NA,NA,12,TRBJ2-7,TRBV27,CATGRGSYEQYF,TGTGCCACCGGTAGGGGGTCCTACGAGCAGTACTTC